A single sample gave rise to the 5 T cell receptor beta chains below, sequenced in a study of Graves' ophthalmopathy and Graves' hyperthyroidism. The TCR beta CDR3 regions underwent amplification from RNA transcripts. RT-PCR in the first round used HTBI primers; a second-round multiplex PCR followed. In TCRdb, the multiplex PCR reads were re-called with MiXCR into one record per CDR3 protein. The profile covers some 47,000 distinct CDR3 sequences, with 50% appearing a single time and roughly 20% taken by the ten largest. The source material was peripheral blood. The receptors here all came from an adult man with Graves' ophthalmopathy.

J is TRBJ1-2 and V is TRBV10-3, with D hard to call. The CDR3 consists of 13 residues. The V end lost 4 bases, the J end lost 6 bases, and 12 bases lay between the germline ends. Germline V gives CDR1 ENHRY, CDR2 SYGVKD. The DNA for the CDR3 is TGTGCCATCAGTGTTCGGGAACTGAATGGCTACACCTTC. Amino acid sequence: CAISVRELNGYTF.

This clonotype was detected a few times. The chain joins TRBV10-3 to TRBJ1-6; D is unresolved. The CDR3 consists of 13 residues. Germline-derived CDR1 and CDR2 are ENHRY and SYGVKD. Trimming took off 0 bases at V and 9 bases at J, with 6 bases between the two ends. In nucleotides, the CDR3 is TGTGCCATCAGTGAGTCGGAGGCTTCACCCCTCCACTTT. Protein: CAISESEASPLHF.

The table lists this clonotype with many counts. The DNA for the CDR3 is TGTGCCAGCAGCGTAGGGCACAGTAGCCAAGAGACCCAGTACTTC. The encoded protein is CASSVGHSSQETQYF. This chain uses TRBV9 with TRBJ2-5; the D is unclear. Germline loops: CDR1 SGDLS, CDR2 YYNGEE. Between the trimmed V and J ends, which lost 0 bases and 1 base, there was a span of 10 bases. The CDR3 contains 15 residues. The variable domain in full, completed from reference TRBV9 and TRBJ2-5, reads DSGVTQTPKHLITATGQRVTLRCSPRSGDLSVYWYQQSLDQGLQFLIQYYNGEERAKGNILERFSAQQFPDLHSELNLSSLELGDSALYFCASSVGHSSQETQYFGPGTRLLVL.

This clonotype was seen many times. This clone may be a read error of a much larger clone one base away. The rearrangement links TRBV19 to TRBJ2-7, with D possibly TRBD1 on 5 matching bases. This CDR3 contains 15 residues. Per germline, CDR1 LNHDA and CDR2 SQIVND (reference sequence). V dropped 7 bases and J dropped 3 bases, with 19 bases sitting between them. The CDR3 protein is CASTYRAGSGYEQYF. DNA of the CDR3: TGTGCCAGTACGTACCGGGCAGGGTCGGGCTACGAGCAGTACTTC.

V and J are TRBV5-1 and TRBJ2-3, with 7 bases aligning to TRBD2. The CDR3 totals 13 residues. After removal of 4 bases from V and 5 bases from J, the junction contained 4 bases not matched to a gene. Germline V gene sequence: CDR1 SGHRS, CDR2 YFSETQ. The CDR3 here is CASSPGGEDTQYF. CDR3 sequence (DNA): TGCGCCAGCAGCCCGGGGGGAGAAGATACGCAGTATTTT.